The 24 T cell receptor beta chains below all came from one sample that was sequenced in a study of blood T cell repertoires in COVID-19. Here immunoSEQ multiplex PCR was the method, and the copy in TCRdb shows in-frame clones only, minus some. The sample holds about 91,000 clones, just over 85% seen once. The sequencing input was peripheral blood. These receptors all come from a woman aged 70 to 79 with acute or convalescent COVID-19.

The chain uses TRBV7-2 and TRBJ2-1; 8 bases are shared with TRBD2. The CDR3 runs to 18 residues. The V gene end was trimmed by 5 bases and the J gene end by 6 bases; junction bases not matched to a gene: 18. Germline V lookup: CDR1 SGHTA, CDR2 FQGNSA. The CDR3 nucleotides read TGTGCCAGCAGCCCGCTAATGTTTGGCCTAGCGGGCTTCAATGAGCAGTTCTTC. This encodes CASSPLMFGLAGFNEQFF.

This sequence joins TRBV6-5 and TRBJ1-5; 11 nucleotides line up with TRBD1. CDR1 and CDR2 (germline): MNHEY, SVGAGI. J gave up 0 bases and V 10 bases, and 5 bases lay outside the gene matches. This CDR3 contains 15 residues. CDR3 sequence (DNA): TGTGCCACCGGGACAGGGGGAAATAGCAATCAGCCCCAGCATTTT. Protein sequence: CATGTGGNSNQPQHF.

A single count supports this clone. CDR3 sequence (DNA): TGTGCCAGCAGTCTGGGGGGGCTGGAGACCCAGTACTTC. Amino acids: CASSLGGLETQYF. The chain uses TRBV6-5 and TRBJ2-5, with D possibly matching TRBD2 (7 bases). The CDR3 loop spans 13 amino acids. The germline gives CDR1 MNHEY, CDR2 SVGAGI. Trimming took off 5 bases at V and 5 bases at J, with 12 bases between the two ends.

V gene TRBV5-5 combines with J gene TRBJ2-7; TRBD2 matches at 7 bases. This CDR3 contains 14 residues. Trimming at V came to 1 base and at J to 2 bases, leaving 3 bases not matched to a gene. The germline gives CDR1 SGHKS, CDR2 YYEKEE (reference sequence). The CDR3 DNA reads TGTGCCAGCAGCTTGCCGGGAGGCACCTACGAGCAGTACTTC. It specifies CASSLPGGTYEQYF.

The chain links TRBV30 to TRBJ1-1; no reliable D call. Germline V gives CDR1 GTSNPN, CDR2 SVGIG (reference sequence). The CDR3 loop spans 13 amino acids. The ends were cut back, 0 bases at V and 10 bases at J, with 15 bases in the middle. The chain's CDR3 is CAWSVLKRVGAFF. CDR3 coding DNA: TGTGCCTGGAGTGTACTTAAGCGGGTAGGAGCTTTCTTT. Combining the CDR3 with reference TRBV30 and TRBJ1-1 gives the whole variable domain SQTIHQWPATLVQPVGSPLSLECTVEGTSNPNLYWYRQAAGRGLQLLFYSVGIGQISSEVPQNLSASRPQDRQFILSSKKLLLSDSGFYLCAWSVLKRVGAFFGQGTRLTVV.

V usage is TRBV6-1 and J usage is TRBJ2-3, with 9 bases lining up with TRBD1. From germline, CDR1 is MNHNS and CDR2 SASEGT. Trimming took 1 base from V and 6 from J; bases not matched to a gene: 8. CDR3 size: 16 residues. CDR3 sequence: CASSEEPGQGLDTQYF. CDR3 coding DNA: TGTGCCAGCAGTGAAGAGCCGGGACAGGGTTTGGATACGCAGTATTTT.

This chain uses TRBV18 with TRBJ1-5; unclear D gene. The germline V gene has CDR1 KGHSH and CDR2 LQKENI. V was cut by 4 bases and J by 4 bases, with 8 bases left in between. This CDR3 is built from 13 residues. The CDR3 DNA sequence: TGTGCCAGCTCACAGGCGCGGAATCAGCCCCAGCATTTT. The encoded protein is CASSQARNQPQHF.

The rearrangement joins TRBV7-8 to TRBJ2-1; TRBD2 aligns across 8 bases. The V gene's germline CDR1 is SGHVS and CDR2 FQNEAQ. CDR3 length equals 16 residues. The trim removed 1 base at V and 7 bases at J, leaving 9 bases unmatched. Here the CDR3 reads CASSLGASGRANEQFF. As DNA, the CDR3 is TGTGCCAGCAGCTTAGGGGCTTCCGGGAGGGCGAATGAGCAGTTCTTC. The full variable domain, in which reference TRBV7-8 and TRBJ2-1 provide the parts outside the CDR3, is GAGVSQSPRYKVAKRGQDVALRCDPISGHVSLFWYQQALGQGPEFLTYFQNEAQLDKSGLPSDRFFAERPEGSVSTLKIQRTQQEDSAVYLCASSLGASGRANEQFFGPGTRLTVL.

This clone was observed once. The V call is TRBV2, the J call TRBJ2-1; TRBD2 might be the D (5 bases). Germline V gene data show CDR1 as SNHLY and CDR2 as FYNNEI. V was clipped by 5 bases and J by 5 bases, with 10 bases between them. The CDR3 is 13 residues long. The CDR3 DNA reads as TGTGCCAGCAGTAAAGGACTGAACAATGAGCAGTTCTTC. Amino acids: CASSKGLNNEQFF.

A single count supports this clone. V and J are TRBV5-6 and TRBJ1-2; the D gene is possibly TRBD1 (5 bases). With 4 bases removed from V and 4 bases from J, the gap between germline ends came to 11 bases. Looked up from germline, CDR1 is SGHDT and CDR2 is YYEEEE. The CDR3 totals 13 residues. The DNA for the CDR3 is TGTGCCAGCAGCGTGGGCCAGGGCTATGGCTACACCTTC. Protein: CASSVGQGYGYTF.

This clone was counted once. V gene TRBV5-5 combines with J gene TRBJ1-2; D may be TRBD1 (5 bases). With 0 bases removed from V and 4 bases from J, the gap between germline ends came to 16 bases. This CDR3 region has 16 residues. CDR1 is SGHKS, CDR2 YYEKEE, per germline (reference sequence). This CDR3 reads CASSLVLAGLVYGYTF. CDR3 sequence (DNA): TGTGCCAGCAGCTTGGTCTTGGCAGGGCTTGTCTATGGCTACACCTTC.

CDR3 coding DNA: TGTGCCAGCAGTTACTCCCCAGGTTTCTATGGCTACACCTTC. Amino acids: CASSYSPGFYGYTF. V and J are TRBV6-2 or TRBV6-3 and TRBJ1-2; D is ambiguous. CDR1 and CDR2 from the germline V gene are MNHEY and SVGEGT. The V end was cut by 0 bases, the J end by 4 bases, with 9 bases between. The CDR3 covers 14 residues.

The genes are TRBV24-1 and TRBJ2-1; D not certain. The length of the CDR3 is 16 residues. Germline V CDR1 and CDR2: KGHDR, SFDVKD. V shed 4 bases and J shed 0 bases, with 12 bases lying between them. The CDR3 DNA follows: TGTGCCACCAGTGAATCCCTGATGAGCTCCTACAATGAGCAGTTCTTC. Translating gives CATSESLMSSYNEQFF.

The chain uses TRBV28 and TRBJ2-1, with a possible D match to TRBD2 (5 bases). V lost 2 bases to trimming and J lost 3 bases, with 17 bases between them. The CDR3 runs to 17 residues. The germline CDR1 and CDR2 sequences are MDHEN and SYDVKM. In DNA, the CDR3 is TGTGCCAGCAGTTTAGCCCCCAGTAGCGACCGCTACAATGAGCAGTTCTTC. Its translation is CASSLAPSSDRYNEQFF.

The chain links TRBV5-1 to TRBJ1-1; D is perhaps TRBD1 (5 bases). V lost 4 bases to trimming and J lost 3 bases, with 10 bases between them. The CDR3 consists of 13 residues. CDR1 and CDR2 from the germline V gene are SGHRS and YFSETQ. As DNA, the CDR3 is TGCGCCAGCAGCGCGTCAGGGTACACTGAAGCTTTCTTT. It translates to CASSASGYTEAFF.

This rearrangement joins TRBV27 to TRBJ1-5; D is perhaps TRBD1 (5 bases). The CDR3 extends over 16 amino acids. Trimming took off 6 bases at V and 2 bases at J, with 17 bases between the two ends. CDR1 and CDR2 (germline): MNHEY, SMNVEV (reference sequence). The CDR3 sequence: CASRRDAWGGNQPQHF. The CDR3 DNA reads TGTGCCAGCAGGAGGGATGCGTGGGGGGGCAATCAGCCCCAGCATTTT.

The chain recombines TRBV3-1 (or the pseudogene TRBV3-2) with TRBJ2-4, with D possibly matching TRBD1 (6 bases). V gave up 4 bases and J gave up 7 bases, with 17 bases separating them. CDR1 is LGHDT and CDR2 is YNNKEL in the germline V gene (reference sequence). This CDR3 has 15 amino acids. CDR3 protein: CASSLDWDIGNIQYF. In nucleotides, the CDR3 is TGTGCCAGCAGCCTTGACTGGGACATTGGGAACATTCAGTACTTC.

The chain employs TRBV19 and TRBJ2-3; the match to TRBD2 covers 13 bases. Germline CDR1 LNHDA, CDR2 SQIVND (reference sequence). This CDR3 comprises 15 residues. V shed 7 bases and J 6 bases; nucleotides not matched to a gene: 7. The CDR3 DNA is TGTGCCAGTAACCAACTAGCGGGAGGGTATGATACGCAGTATTTT. It translates to CASNQLAGGYDTQYF.

The chain has TRBV4-1 and TRBJ2-7; TRBD1 matches 10 bases. The V segment lost 3 bases and the J segment 3 bases; nucleotides outside the gene matches: 14. The germline CDR1 and CDR2 sequences are MGHRA and YSYEKL. The CDR3 loop spans 18 amino acids. CDR3 nucleotide sequence: TGCGCCAGCAGCCATCAACGACAGGGGGCCGGGTATGGCTACGAGCAGTACTTC. Encoded protein: CASSHQRQGAGYGYEQYF.

The CDR3 here is CASSLTREGTSYF. Here the CDR3 DNA reads TGTGCCAGCAGCTTAACCAGGGAAGGCACCTCGTACTTC. V is TRBV11-3 and J is TRBJ2-5; D possibly corresponds to TRBD1 (5 bases). This CDR3 has 13 amino acids. CDR1 is SGHNT and CDR2 is YENEEA in the germline V gene. Trimming took off 2 bases at V and 13 bases at J, with 17 bases between the two ends.

The chain uses TRBV9 and TRBJ2-2; D may be TRBD2 (6 bases). CDR1 SGDLS and CDR2 YYNGEE come from the germline V gene. V was shortened by 3 bases and J by 14 bases, with 17 bases between the two germline ends. The CDR3 contains 13 residues. CDR3 in amino acids: CASSAPAGRSLFF. CDR3 DNA: TGTGCCAGCAGCGCCCCAGCGGGCCGGAGCCTGTTTTTT.

The genes are TRBV5-1 and TRBJ2-6; tentative D call: TRBD2 (6 bases). The CDR3 has 14 amino acids. The germline V gene encodes CDR1 SGHRS and CDR2 YFSETQ. With 9 bases removed from V and 4 bases from J, the gap between germline ends came to 14 bases. CDR3 DNA: TGCGCCACCACCGCGGGGCACGGGGCCAACGTCCTGACTTTC. It specifies CATTAGHGANVLTF.

The CDR3 reads CASSVGGGGDYGYTF. The CDR3 nucleotides are TGTGCCAGCAGCGTAGGTGGGGGCGGAGACTATGGCTACACCTTC. The V and J genes are TRBV9 and TRBJ1-2, with D possibly matching TRBD1 (6 bases). Per germline, CDR1 SGDLS and CDR2 YYNGEE. V gave up 0 bases and J gave up 3 bases, with 12 bases separating them. CDR3 length: 15 residues.

The V gene is TRBV24-1, the J gene TRBJ1-1, with D possibly matching TRBD1 (5 bases). The germline V gene has CDR1 KGHDR and CDR2 SFDVKD. The CDR3 covers 14 residues. The V end was cut by 3 bases, the J end by 6 bases, with 13 bases between. CDR3 region: CATSDTAGGPEAFF. CDR3 in DNA: TGTGCCACCAGTGATACTGCCGGGGGACCTGAAGCTTTCTTT.